Following are 10 T cell receptor beta chains from one sample sequenced in a study of cytomegalovirus exposure and HLA in healthy donors. Data came from immunoSEQ multiplex PCR; TCRdb stores just in-frame clones and leaves some out. Here the sample spans approximately 210,000 clones, approximately 85% being singletons. The sample consisted of PBMCs. The receptors come from a woman aged 18 to 35 in good health and CMV-seronegative.

This sequence joins TRBV28 and TRBJ2-3; no clear D. Per the germline V gene, CDR1 is MDHEN and CDR2 is SYDVKM. This CDR3 has 14 amino acids. V shed 0 bases and J shed 2 bases, with 6 bases lying between them. The CDR3 coding sequence is TGTGCCAGCAGTTTATGGGTACTCACAGATACGCAGTATTTT. Protein sequence: CASSLWVLTDTQYF.

The J gene is TRBJ2-2, the V gene TRBV10-1; the match to TRBD1 covers 7 bases. CDR1 is WNHNN and CDR2 is SYGVQD in the germline V gene (reference sequence). This CDR3 spans 13 amino acids. Germline trimming cut 6 bases from V and 6 bases from J; bases unmatched to any gene: 4. The CDR3 region is CASSRQGPGELFF. CDR3 sequence (DNA): TGCGCCAGCAGCCGACAGGGCCCCGGGGAGCTGTTTTTT.

This chain links TRBV27 with TRBJ1-3; possible D gene TRBD1, 6 bases. Trimming pared 2 bases from V and 1 base from J, leaving 9 bases between. Germline-derived CDR1 and CDR2 are MNHEY and SMNVEV (reference sequence). The CDR3 extends over 15 amino acids. Here the CDR3 DNA reads TGTGCCAGCAGTTTAACGGGACATTCTGGAAACACCATATATTTT. This gives the protein CASSLTGHSGNTIYF.

The chain combines TRBV5-1 with TRBJ1-1, with D hard to call. Germline V gene sequence: CDR1 SGHRS, CDR2 YFSETQ. V dropped 5 bases and J dropped 6 bases, with 17 bases sitting between them. The CDR3 runs 14 residues. The CDR3 sequence: CASRSVGGAPEAFF. The CDR3 nucleotides read TGCGCCAGCAGATCCGTTGGAGGCGCCCCTGAAGCTTTCTTT.

This sequence joins TRBV5-6 and TRBJ1-4; 7 nucleotides align to TRBD1. This CDR3 has 15 residues. V shed 4 bases and J 6 bases; nucleotides not matched to a gene: 9. Per germline, CDR1 SGHDT and CDR2 YYEEEE. The CDR3 DNA is TGTGCCAGCAGCCCTGCGGACAGGAGGGATGAAAAACTGTTTTTT. Encoded protein: CASSPADRRDEKLFF.

This chain links TRBV19 with TRBJ1-4, with 7 bases lining up with TRBD1. This CDR3 spans 17 amino acids. Germline V gives CDR1 LNHDA, CDR2 SQIVND (reference sequence). The ends lost 2 bases at V and 3 bases at J; junction bases unmatched: 9. The CDR3 nucleotides are TGTGCCAGTAGTATAAGGACAGGTGGGGCCTCTAATGAAAAACTGTTTTTT. It is translated as CASSIRTGGASNEKLFF.

CDR3: CASSLDVSSYEQYF. CDR3 coding DNA: TGCGCCAGCAGCTTAGATGTGAGCTCCTACGAGCAGTACTTC. This chain connects TRBV5-1 to TRBJ2-7; D remains ambiguous. Per germline, CDR1 SGHRS and CDR2 YFSETQ. With 2 bases removed from V and 0 bases from J, the gap between germline ends came to 9 bases. The length of the CDR3 is 14 residues.

This clone was recorded only once. This rearrangement joins TRBV7-9 to TRBJ2-2; D unclear. Germline CDR1 SEHNR, CDR2 FQNEAQ (reference sequence). The CDR3 is 12 residues long. Trimming pared 5 bases from V and 9 bases from J, leaving 10 bases between. CDR3 nucleotides: TGTGCCAGCAGCCCTCCTAGGAGGGAGCTGTTTTTT. It specifies CASSPPRRELFF.

This clone was counted a single time. Here the CDR3 DNA reads TGTGCCAGCAGCCCTGGGGGGTCCTCCTACGAGCAGTACTTC. Its translation is CASSPGGSSYEQYF. This sequence joins TRBV11-3 and TRBJ2-7; possibly TRBD2 for D (6 bases). The V gene lost 5 bases and the J gene lost 0 bases, with 11 bases spanning the gap. Germline CDR1 and CDR2: SGHNT and YENEEA. There are 14 residues in the CDR3. The variable domain in full, completed from reference TRBV11-3 and TRBJ2-7, reads EAGVVQSPRYKIIEKKQPVAFWCNPISGHNTLYWYLQNLGQGPELLIRYENEEAVDDSQLPKDRFSAERLKGVDSTLKIQPAELGDSAVYLCASSPGGSSYEQYFGPGTRLTVT.

The chain employs TRBV19 and TRBJ1-3, with unresolved D. There are 16 residues in the CDR3. The V end lost 5 bases, the J end lost 1 base, and 15 bases lay between the germline ends. Germline values: CDR1 LNHDA, CDR2 SQIVND (reference sequence). The CDR3 protein is CASSPPRKKSGNTIYF. CDR3 in DNA: TGTGCCAGTAGTCCCCCGCGAAAGAAGTCTGGAAACACCATATATTTT.